A single sample gave rise to the 7 T cell receptor beta chains below, sequenced in a study of regulatory T cells in long-lasting Graves disease. Researchers made TCR beta libraries by using iRepertoire HTBI primers and running Arm-PCR on CDR3 regions. Using its own MiXCR run on the multiplex PCR reads, TCRdb lists one record per CDR3 protein. This sample has a few hundred thousand distinct CDR3 sequences, with 15% to 20% found just once. As to time point: newly diagnosed GD, antithyroid drugs for less than 3 months. Generation of the TCR library employed RNA extracted from PBMCs. Sample: peripheral blood mononuclear cells (PBMCs), taken at new diagnosis, from a patient treated with antithyroid drugs. These receptors were taken from a female donor with Graves disease.

In this sample, this clonotype turned up many times. This chain links TRBV7-6 with TRBJ2-3; D gene uncertain. The CDR3 has 14 amino acids. V lost 5 bases and J lost 0, with 9 bases in between. Germline-derived CDR1 and CDR2 are SGHVS and FNYEAQ. CDR3 amino acids: CASSAGPSTDTQYF. The DNA for the CDR3 is TGTGCCAGCAGCGCCGGCCCCAGCACAGATACGCAGTATTTT.

Ten or more counts support this clonotype. The chain uses TRBV27 and TRBJ1-5, with no clear D. From germline, CDR1 is MNHEY and CDR2 SMNVEV (reference sequence). Trimming took 4 bases from V and 2 from J, leaving 12 bases between them. The CDR3 spans 15 residues. The CDR3 nucleotides read TGTGCCAGCAGTTGGAAAGGGATGGGCAATCAGCCCCAGCATTTT. This codes for CASSWKGMGNQPQHF.

This clonotype has ten or more counts. The chain has TRBV20-1 and TRBJ1-1; D not certain. The CDR3 has 14 residues. The germline gives CDR1 DFQATT, CDR2 SNEGSKA (reference sequence). V was clipped by 2 bases and J by 0 bases, with 10 bases between them. The CDR3 protein is CSARLGGVNTEAFF. CDR3 DNA sequence: TGCAGTGCTAGATTGGGCGGGGTGAACACTGAAGCTTTCTTT.

This clonotype was picked up many times. The chain uses TRBV20-1 and TRBJ1-2; D call uncertain. Germline CDR1 DFQATT, CDR2 SNEGSKA (reference sequence). Trimming left V 1 base short and J 8 bases short, with 14 bases between. The CDR3 totals 13 residues. The chain's CDR3 is CSARVAGVDGYTF. DNA for the CDR3: TGCAGTGCTAGAGTCGCCGGGGTCGACGGCTACACCTTC.

This clonotype was detected many times. The rearrangement links TRBV6-5 to TRBJ1-5; a possible D gene is TRBD1 (6 bases). Per the germline V gene, CDR1 is MNHEY and CDR2 is SVGAGI. V was clipped by 4 bases and J by 0 bases, with 10 bases between them. This CDR3 has 15 residues. For the CDR3, the DNA is TGTGCCAGCAGTTTCGGACAGCCTAGCAATCAGCCCCAGCATTTT. Amino acid sequence: CASSFGQPSNQPQHF.

The chain combines TRBV18 with TRBJ2-4; unclear D gene. CDR3 size: 14 residues. Trimming pared 0 bases from V and 5 bases from J, leaving 8 bases between. Germline CDR1 is KGHSH and CDR2 is LQKENI. CDR3 nucleotide sequence: TGTGCCAGCTCACCACCAGACCGGGAAAACATTCAGTACTTC. Translated, it gives CASSPPDRENIQYF.

This clonotype was picked up many times. V usage is TRBV5-5 and J usage is TRBJ1-4, with no clear D. V lost 4 bases to trimming and J lost 7 bases, with 14 bases between them. Germline V gene data show CDR1 as SGHKS and CDR2 as YYEKEE (reference sequence). CDR3 length: 14 amino acids. The CDR3 DNA sequence: TGTGCCAGCAGCGAACAGCCAGTCCTTGAAAAACTGTTTTTT. As protein: CASSEQPVLEKLFF.